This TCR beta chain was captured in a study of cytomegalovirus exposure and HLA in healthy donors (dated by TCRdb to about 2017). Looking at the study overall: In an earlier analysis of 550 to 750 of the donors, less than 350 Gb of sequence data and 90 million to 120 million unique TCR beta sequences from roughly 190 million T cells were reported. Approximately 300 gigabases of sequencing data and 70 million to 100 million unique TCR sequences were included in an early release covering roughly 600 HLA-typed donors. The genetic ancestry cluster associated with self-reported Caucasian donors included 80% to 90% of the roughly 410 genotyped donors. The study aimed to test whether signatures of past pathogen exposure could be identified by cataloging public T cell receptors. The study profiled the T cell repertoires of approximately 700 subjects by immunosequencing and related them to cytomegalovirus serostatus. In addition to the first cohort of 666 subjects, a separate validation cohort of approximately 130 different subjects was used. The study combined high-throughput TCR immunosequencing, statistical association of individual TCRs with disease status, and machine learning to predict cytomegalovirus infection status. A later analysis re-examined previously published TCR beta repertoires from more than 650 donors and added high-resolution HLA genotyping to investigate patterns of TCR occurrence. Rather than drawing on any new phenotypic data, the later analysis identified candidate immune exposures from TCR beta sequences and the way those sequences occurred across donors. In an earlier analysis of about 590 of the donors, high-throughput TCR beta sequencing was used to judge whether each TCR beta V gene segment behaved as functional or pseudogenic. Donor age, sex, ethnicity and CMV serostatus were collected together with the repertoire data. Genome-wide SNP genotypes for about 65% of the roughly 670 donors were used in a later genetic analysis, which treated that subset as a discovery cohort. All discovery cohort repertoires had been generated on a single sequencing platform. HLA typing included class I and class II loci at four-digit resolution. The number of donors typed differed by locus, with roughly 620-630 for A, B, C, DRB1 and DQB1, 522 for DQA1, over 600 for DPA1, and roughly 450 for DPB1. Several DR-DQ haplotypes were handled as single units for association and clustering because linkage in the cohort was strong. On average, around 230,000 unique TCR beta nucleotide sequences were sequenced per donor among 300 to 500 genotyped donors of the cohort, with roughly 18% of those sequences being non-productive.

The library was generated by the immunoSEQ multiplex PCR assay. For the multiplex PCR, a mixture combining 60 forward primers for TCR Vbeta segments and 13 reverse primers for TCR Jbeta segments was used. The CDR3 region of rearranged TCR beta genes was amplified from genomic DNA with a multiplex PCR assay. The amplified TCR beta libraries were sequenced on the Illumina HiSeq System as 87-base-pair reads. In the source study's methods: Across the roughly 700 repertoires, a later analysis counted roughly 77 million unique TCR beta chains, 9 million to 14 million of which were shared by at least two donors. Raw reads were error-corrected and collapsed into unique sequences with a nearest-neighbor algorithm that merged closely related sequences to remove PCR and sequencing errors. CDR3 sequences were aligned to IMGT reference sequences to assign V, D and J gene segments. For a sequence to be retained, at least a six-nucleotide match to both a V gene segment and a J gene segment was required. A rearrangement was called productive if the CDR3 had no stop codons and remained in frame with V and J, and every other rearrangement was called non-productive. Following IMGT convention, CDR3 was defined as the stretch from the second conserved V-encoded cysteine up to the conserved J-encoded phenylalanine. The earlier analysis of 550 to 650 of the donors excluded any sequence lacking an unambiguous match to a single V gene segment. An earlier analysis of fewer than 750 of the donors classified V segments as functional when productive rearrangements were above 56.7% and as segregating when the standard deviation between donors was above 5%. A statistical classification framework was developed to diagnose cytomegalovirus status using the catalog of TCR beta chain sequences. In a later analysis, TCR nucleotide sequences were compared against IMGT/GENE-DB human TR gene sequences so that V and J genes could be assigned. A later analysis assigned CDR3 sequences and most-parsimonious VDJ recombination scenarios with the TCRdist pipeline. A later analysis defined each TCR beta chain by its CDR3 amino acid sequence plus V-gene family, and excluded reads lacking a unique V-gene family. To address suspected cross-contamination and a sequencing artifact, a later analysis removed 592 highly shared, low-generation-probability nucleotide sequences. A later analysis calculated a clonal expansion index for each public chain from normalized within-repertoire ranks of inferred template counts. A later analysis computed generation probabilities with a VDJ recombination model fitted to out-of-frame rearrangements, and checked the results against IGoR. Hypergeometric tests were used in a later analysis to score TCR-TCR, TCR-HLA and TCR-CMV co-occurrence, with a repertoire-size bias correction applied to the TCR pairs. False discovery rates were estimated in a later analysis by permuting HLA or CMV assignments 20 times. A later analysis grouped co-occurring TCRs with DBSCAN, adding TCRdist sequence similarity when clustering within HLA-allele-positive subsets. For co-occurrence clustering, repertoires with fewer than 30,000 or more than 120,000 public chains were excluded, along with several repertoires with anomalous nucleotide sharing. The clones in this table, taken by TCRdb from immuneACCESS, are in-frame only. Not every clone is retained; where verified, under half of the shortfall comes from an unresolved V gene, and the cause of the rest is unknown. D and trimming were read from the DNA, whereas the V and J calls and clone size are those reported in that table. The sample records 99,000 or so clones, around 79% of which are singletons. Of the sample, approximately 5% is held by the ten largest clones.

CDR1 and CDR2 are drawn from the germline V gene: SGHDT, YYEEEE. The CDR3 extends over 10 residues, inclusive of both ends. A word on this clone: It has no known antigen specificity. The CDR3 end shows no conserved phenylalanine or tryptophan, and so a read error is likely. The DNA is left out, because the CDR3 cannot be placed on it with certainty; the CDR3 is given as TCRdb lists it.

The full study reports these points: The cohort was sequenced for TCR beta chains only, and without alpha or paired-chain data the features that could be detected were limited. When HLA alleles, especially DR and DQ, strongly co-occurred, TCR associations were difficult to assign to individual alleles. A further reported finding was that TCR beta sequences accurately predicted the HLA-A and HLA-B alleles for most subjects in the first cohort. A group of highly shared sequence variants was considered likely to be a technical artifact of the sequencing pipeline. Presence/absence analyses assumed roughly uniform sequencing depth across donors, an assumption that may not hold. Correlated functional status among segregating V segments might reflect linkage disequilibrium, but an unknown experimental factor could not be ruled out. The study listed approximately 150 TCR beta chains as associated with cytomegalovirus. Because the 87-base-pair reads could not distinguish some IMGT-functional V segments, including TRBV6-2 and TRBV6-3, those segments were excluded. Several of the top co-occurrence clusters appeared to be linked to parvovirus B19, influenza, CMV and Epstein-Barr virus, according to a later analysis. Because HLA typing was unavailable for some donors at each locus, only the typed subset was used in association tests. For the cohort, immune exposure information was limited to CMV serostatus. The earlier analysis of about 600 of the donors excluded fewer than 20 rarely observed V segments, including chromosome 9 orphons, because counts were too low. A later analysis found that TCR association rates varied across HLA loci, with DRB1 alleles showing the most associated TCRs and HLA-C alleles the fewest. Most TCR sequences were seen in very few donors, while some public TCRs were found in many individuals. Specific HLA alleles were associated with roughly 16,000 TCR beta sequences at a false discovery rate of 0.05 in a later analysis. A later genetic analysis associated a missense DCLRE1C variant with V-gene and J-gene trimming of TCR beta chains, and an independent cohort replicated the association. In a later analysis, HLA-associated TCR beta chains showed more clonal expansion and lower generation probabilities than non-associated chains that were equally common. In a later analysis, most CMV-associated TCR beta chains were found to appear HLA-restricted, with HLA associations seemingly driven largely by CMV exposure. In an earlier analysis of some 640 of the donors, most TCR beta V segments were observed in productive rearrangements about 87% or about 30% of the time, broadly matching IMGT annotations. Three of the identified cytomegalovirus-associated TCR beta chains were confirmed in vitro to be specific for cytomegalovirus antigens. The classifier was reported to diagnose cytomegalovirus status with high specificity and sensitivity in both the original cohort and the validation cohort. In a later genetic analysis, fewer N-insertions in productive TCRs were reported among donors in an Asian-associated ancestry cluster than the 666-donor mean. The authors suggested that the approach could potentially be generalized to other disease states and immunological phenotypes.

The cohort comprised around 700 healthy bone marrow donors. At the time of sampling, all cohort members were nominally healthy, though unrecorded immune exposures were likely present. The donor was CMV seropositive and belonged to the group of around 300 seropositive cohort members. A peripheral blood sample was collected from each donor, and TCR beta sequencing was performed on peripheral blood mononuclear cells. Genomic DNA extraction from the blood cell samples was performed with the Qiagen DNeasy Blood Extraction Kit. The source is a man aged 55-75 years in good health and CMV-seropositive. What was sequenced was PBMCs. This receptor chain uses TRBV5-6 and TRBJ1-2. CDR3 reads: CASSIFHSAS.